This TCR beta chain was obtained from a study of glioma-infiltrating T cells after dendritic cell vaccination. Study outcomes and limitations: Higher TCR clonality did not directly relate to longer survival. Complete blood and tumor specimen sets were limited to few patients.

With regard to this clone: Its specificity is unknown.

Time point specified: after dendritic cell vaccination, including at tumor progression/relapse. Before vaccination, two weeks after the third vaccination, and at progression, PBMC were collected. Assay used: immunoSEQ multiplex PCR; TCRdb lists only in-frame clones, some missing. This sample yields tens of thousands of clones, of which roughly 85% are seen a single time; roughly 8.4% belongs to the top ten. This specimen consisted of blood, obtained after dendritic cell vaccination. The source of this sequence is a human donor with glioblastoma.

CDR3 nucleotides: TGTGCCAGCAGCTTGCCGGGCCAGGTCACAGGGGGCTACACCTTC. Amino acid sequence: CASSLPGQVTGGYTF. The gene calls are TRBV5-4 and TRBJ1-2; maybe TRBD1 (6 bases). Trimming stripped 1 base from V and 8 bases from J, with 18 bases between. Germline V lookup: CDR1 SGHNT, CDR2 YYREEE (reference sequence). CDR3 length: 15 residues.